The 8 T cell receptor beta chains listed next were all sequenced from one sample in a study of shared clonotypes between healthy human individuals (dated by TCRdb to 2018 to 2021). Library method: the immunoSEQ multiplex PCR assay. Here the immuneACCESS table is served through TCRdb, limited to in-frame sequences with V and J called. Missing clones are a known gap in these copies; in checked studies unresolved V genes cover under half, and the rest lacks a known reason. Here the sample has approximately 500,000 clones; 65% to 85% occur a single time. Roughly an eighth of the sample is in the top ten clones. What was sequenced was PBMCs. The receptor source for this set is a woman aged 40 to 49 in good health. Some clones in this sample may be carry-over from other donors' samples.

V usage is TRBV2 and J usage is TRBJ1-1; possibly TRBD1 for D (5 bases). The V end lost 6 bases, the J end lost 6 bases, and 14 bases lay between the germline ends. The CDR3 totals 13 residues. The V gene's germline CDR1 is SNHLY and CDR2 FYNNEI. In DNA, the CDR3 is TGTGCCAGCAGCGCCACGGTGGGGGCTGAAGCTTTCTTT. Encoded protein: CASSATVGAEAFF. Variable domain in full (rest from reference TRBV2 and TRBJ1-1): EPEVTQTPSHQVTQMGQEVILRCVPISNHLYFYWYRQILGQKVEFLVSFYNNEISEKSEIFDDQFSVERPDGSNFTLKIRSTKLEDSAMYFCASSATVGAEAFFGQGTRLTVV.

This rearrangement joins TRBV11-2 to TRBJ1-2; tentatively, D is TRBD1 (5 bases). CDR3 length: 13 residues. V was cut by 8 bases and J by 6 bases, with 16 bases left in between. Germline V gene lookup returns CDR1 SGHAT and CDR2 FQNNGV. CDR3 nucleotide sequence: TGTGCCAGCTATCATCAGGGAGGTGATGGCTACACCTTC. Amino acids: CASYHQGGDGYTF.

This rearrangement joins TRBV2 to TRBJ2-2; 7 bases agree with TRBD2. CDR3 length: 14 residues. With 5 bases clipped from V and 5 bases from J, the junction kept 5 bases outside the gene matches. Germline V CDR1 and CDR2: SNHLY, FYNNEI. The CDR3 is CASSPREWTGELFF. The CDR3 DNA sequence: TGTGCCAGCAGTCCGCGGGAGTGGACCGGGGAGCTGTTTTTT.

In its sample, this clone was seen once. A single base is all that separates this from a far larger clone, so a read error is likely. This chain connects TRBV4-2 to TRBJ1-5; possibly TRBD1 for D (6 bases). The V end lost 2 bases, the J end lost 3 bases, and 14 bases lay between the germline ends. The germline V gene has CDR1 LGHNA and CDR2 YNFKEQ. The CDR3 spans 16 residues. This chain's CDR3 is CASSQYLRQDNQPQHF. CDR3 DNA: TGTGCCAGCAGCCAATATCTGAGACAGGACAATCAGCCCCAGCATTTT.

In this sample, this clone turned up once. This rearrangement joins TRBV28 to TRBJ2-7; 9 nucleotides match TRBD1. Trimming cost V 8 bases and J 5 bases; bases outside gene matches: 4. The CDR3 is made up of 12 amino acids. Germline V gene lookup returns CDR1 MDHEN and CDR2 SYDVKM. CDR3 in amino acids: CASRTGEHEQYF. The CDR3 nucleotides are TGTGCCAGCCGGACAGGGGAGCACGAGCAGTACTTC.

The chain is built from TRBV18 and TRBJ1-4; 8 bases are a match to TRBD1. The CDR3 loop spans 16 amino acids. Germline trimming cut 2 bases from V and 8 bases from J; bases unmatched to any gene: 10. CDR1 is KGHSH and CDR2 is LQKENI in the germline V gene. The CDR3 sequence: CASSPINGQGSEKLFF. The CDR3 nucleotides are TGTGCCAGCTCACCAATTAACGGACAGGGTTCGGAAAAACTGTTTTTT.

The chain joins TRBV7-4 to TRBJ2-3; D might be TRBD1 or TRBD2, each matching 6 bases. The V gene's germline CDR1 is SGHVT and CDR2 SQSDAQ. Trimming cost V 0 bases and J 6 bases, with 10 bases left between them. This CDR3 has 14 amino acids. Here the CDR3 DNA reads TGTGCCAGCAGCTTAGCCCAAGGGGGGGATACGCAGTATTTT. Protein product: CASSLAQGGDTQYF.

This clone was seen ten or more times. This CDR3 is also generated by other DNA sequences in the sample. The chain joins TRBV9 to TRBJ1-3; perhaps TRBD1 as D (5 bases). The CDR3 is 15 residues long. CDR1 is SGDLS, CDR2 YYNGEE, per germline. V gave up 4 bases and J gave up 4 bases, with 15 bases separating them. The CDR3: CASSPRGEEGNTIYF. The CDR3 region has the DNA TGTGCCAGCAGCCCTCGGGGGGAGGAAGGAAACACCATATATTTT.